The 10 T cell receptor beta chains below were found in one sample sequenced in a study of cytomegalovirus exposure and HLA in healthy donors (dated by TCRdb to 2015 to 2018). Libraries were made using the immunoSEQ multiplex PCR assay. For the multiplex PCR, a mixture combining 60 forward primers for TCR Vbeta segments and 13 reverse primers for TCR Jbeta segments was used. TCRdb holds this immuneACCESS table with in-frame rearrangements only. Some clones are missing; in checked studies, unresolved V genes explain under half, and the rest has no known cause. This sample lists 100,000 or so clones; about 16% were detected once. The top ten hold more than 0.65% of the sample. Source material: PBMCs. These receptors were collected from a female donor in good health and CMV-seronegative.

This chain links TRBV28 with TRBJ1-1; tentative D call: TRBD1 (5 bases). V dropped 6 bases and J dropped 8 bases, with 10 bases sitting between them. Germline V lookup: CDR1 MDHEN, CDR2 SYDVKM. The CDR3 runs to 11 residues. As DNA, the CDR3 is TGTGCCAGCAGAGAGAACAGGGAAGCTTTCTTT. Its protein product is CASRENREAFF.

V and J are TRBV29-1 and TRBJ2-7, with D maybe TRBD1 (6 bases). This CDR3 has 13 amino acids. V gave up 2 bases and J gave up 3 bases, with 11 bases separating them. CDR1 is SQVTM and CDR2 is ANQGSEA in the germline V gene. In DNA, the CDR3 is TGCAGCGTTGAAAATCCCAGGGGCTACGAGCAGTACTTC. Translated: CSVENPRGYEQYF.

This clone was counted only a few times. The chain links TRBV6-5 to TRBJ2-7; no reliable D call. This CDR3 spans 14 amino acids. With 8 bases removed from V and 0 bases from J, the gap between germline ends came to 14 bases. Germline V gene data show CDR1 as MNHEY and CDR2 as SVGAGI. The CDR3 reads CASAEEMSSYEQYF. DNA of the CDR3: TGTGCCAGCGCCGAAGAAATGAGCTCCTACGAGCAGTACTTC.

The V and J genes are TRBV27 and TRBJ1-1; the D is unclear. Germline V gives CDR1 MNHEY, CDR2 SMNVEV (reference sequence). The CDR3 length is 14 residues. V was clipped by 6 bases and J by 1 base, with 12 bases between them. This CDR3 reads CASSHPERNTEAFF. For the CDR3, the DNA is TGTGCCAGCAGCCACCCCGAGAGGAACACTGAAGCTTTCTTT.

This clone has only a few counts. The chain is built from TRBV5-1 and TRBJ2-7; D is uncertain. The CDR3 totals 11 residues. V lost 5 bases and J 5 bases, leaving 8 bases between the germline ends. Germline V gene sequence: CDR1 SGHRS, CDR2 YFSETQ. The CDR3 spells CASRARNEQYF. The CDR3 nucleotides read TGCGCCAGCAGGGCCAGGAACGAGCAGTACTTC.

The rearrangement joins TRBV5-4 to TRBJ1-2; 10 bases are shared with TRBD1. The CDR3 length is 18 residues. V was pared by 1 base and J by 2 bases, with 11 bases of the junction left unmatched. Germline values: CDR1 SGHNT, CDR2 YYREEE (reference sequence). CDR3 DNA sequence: TGTGCCAGCAGCTTGCCCTTACAACTGGGACAGGGGAACTATGGCTACACCTTC. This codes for CASSLPLQLGQGNYGYTF.

CDR3 coding DNA: TGTGCCAGTAACGCAGGGGCAACTAATGAAAAACTGTTTTTT. Translating it yields CASNAGATNEKLFF. This chain connects TRBV19 to TRBJ1-4; a possible D gene is TRBD1 (6 bases). Germline lookup yields CDR1 LNHDA and CDR2 SQIVND (reference sequence). CDR3 size: 14 residues. V lost 7 bases to trimming and J lost 0 bases, with 9 bases between them. The full variable domain, with the rest looked up from reference TRBV19 and TRBJ1-4, is DGGITQSPKYLFRKEGQNVTLSCEQNLNHDAMYWYRQDPGQGLRLIYYSQIVNDFQKGDIAEGYSVSREKKESFPLTVTSAQKNPTAFYLCASNAGATNEKLFFGSGTQLSVL.

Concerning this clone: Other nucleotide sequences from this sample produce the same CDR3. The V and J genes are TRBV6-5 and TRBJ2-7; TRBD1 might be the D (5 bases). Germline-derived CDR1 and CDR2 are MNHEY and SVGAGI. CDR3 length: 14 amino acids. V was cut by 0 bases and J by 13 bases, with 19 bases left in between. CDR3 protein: CASSYSQDMAVGYF. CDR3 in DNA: TGTGCCAGCAGTTACTCCCAGGACATGGCCGTAGGCTACTTC.

CDR3 sequence reads: CASHLTRGNQPQHF. As DNA, the CDR3 is TGTGCAAGTCACTTAACCCGGGGGAATCAGCCCCAGCATTTT. The chain employs TRBV12-2 and TRBJ1-5. TRBV12-2 is tagged as a pseudogene. The CDR3 contains 14 residues.

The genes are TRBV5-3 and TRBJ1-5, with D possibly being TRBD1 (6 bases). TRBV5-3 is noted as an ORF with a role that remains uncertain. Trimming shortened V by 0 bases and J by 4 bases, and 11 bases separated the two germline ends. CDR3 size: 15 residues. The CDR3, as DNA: TGTGCCAGAAGCTTGGAAGGACAGTCAAATCAGCCCCAGCATTTT. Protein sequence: CARSLEGQSNQPQHF.